Below, 6 T cell receptor beta chains from the same sample are listed, as sequenced in a study of siplizumab effects on memory and regulatory T cells. The table came from immunoSEQ multiplex PCR; TCRdb's copy has only in-frame clones and leaves some out. This sample has approximately 7,000 clones, with around 66% found just once. The sequencing input was effector memory CD8+ T cells sorted from blood. Documented subset: unstimulated CD8+ effector memory T cells. These receptors were collected from a human donor in good health.

The J gene is TRBJ1-5, the V gene TRBV7-8; D might be TRBD1 (6 bases). The CDR3 contains 16 residues. V lost 5 bases and J 1 base, leaving 15 bases between the germline ends. Germline loops: CDR1 SGHVS, CDR2 FQNEAQ. CDR3 nucleotides: TGTGCCAGCAGCGCGCCGGGACACCGGAGCAATCAGCCCCAGCATTTT. Protein product: CASSAPGHRSNQPQHF.

In its sample, this clone is medium-sized (0.01 to 0.1%). The J gene is TRBJ2-7, the V gene TRBV18; the match to TRBD2 covers 11 bases. This CDR3 contains 15 residues. Germline V CDR1 and CDR2: KGHSH, LQKENI. The V gene end was trimmed by 3 bases and the J gene end by 4 bases; junction bases not matched to a gene: 5. This CDR3 reads CASSPYPSGRYEQYF. DNA of the CDR3: TGTGCCAGCTCACCCTATCCTAGCGGGAGGTACGAGCAGTACTTC.

V gene TRBV15 combines with J gene TRBJ2-1; TRBD2 aligns across 11 bases. CDR1 is LNHNV, CDR2 YYDKDF, per germline (reference sequence). The CDR3 has 14 amino acids. The V segment lost 3 bases and the J segment 8 bases; nucleotides outside the gene matches: 3. Here the CDR3 reads CATSSTSGSYEQFF. CDR3 DNA sequence: TGTGCCACCAGCAGCACTAGCGGGAGTTATGAGCAGTTCTTC.

A few counts support this clone. The chain couples TRBV7-8 to TRBJ2-7; no firm D call. The CDR3 spans 13 residues. Trimming stripped 3 bases from V and 2 bases from J, with 8 bases between. CDR1 and CDR2 (germline): SGHVS, FQNEAQ. The CDR3 loop is CASSLTSTYEQYF. The CDR3 region has the DNA TGTGCCAGCAGCTTGACTTCCACCTACGAGCAGTACTTC.

The rearrangement joins TRBV14 to TRBJ2-5; possible D gene TRBD1, 5 bases. The germline V gene encodes CDR1 SGHDN and CDR2 FVKESK. This CDR3 spans 16 amino acids. V was trimmed by 2 bases and J by 0 bases, leaving 13 bases between them. For the CDR3, the DNA is TGTGCCAGCAGCCAACAGGGTTCGGCGTACCAAGAGACCCAGTACTTC. It yields the protein CASSQQGSAYQETQYF.

V usage is TRBV19 and J usage is TRBJ1-2; perhaps TRBD1 as D (5 bases). This CDR3 contains 16 residues. Trimming took off 5 bases at V and 4 bases at J, with 20 bases between the two ends. Germline CDR1 and CDR2: LNHDA and SQIVND (reference sequence). Here the CDR3 reads CASSPPGTQAGYGYTF. In nucleotides, the CDR3 is TGTGCCAGTAGTCCCCCTGGGACTCAGGCAGGCTATGGCTACACCTTC.